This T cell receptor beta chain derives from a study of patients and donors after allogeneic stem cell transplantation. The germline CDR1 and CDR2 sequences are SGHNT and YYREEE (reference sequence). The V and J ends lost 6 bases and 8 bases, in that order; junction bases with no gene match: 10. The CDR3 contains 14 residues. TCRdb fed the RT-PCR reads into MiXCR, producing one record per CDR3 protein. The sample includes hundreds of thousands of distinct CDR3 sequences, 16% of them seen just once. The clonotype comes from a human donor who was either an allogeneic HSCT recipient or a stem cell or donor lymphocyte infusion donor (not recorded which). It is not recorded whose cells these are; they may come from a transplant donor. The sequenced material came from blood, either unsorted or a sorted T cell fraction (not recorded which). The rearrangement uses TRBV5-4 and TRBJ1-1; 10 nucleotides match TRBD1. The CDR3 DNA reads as TGTGCCAGCACCCCGGGACAGGGGTTTTCCGAAGCTTTCTTT. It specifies CASTPGQGFSEAFF.